A single sample gave rise to the 27 T cell receptor beta chains below, sequenced in a study of OX40 agonist ivuxolimab in advanced cancers. Produced via immunoSEQ multiplex PCR; TCRdb's table is partial and in-frame only. Of tens of thousands of clones listed, approximately 94% are singletons. Sequenced here: CD4+ or CD8+ T cells sorted from blood, sampled in a trial of the OX40 agonist ivuxolimab. These receptors all come from an adult with an advanced solid tumor such as melanoma, head and neck, liver or kidney cancer.

The chain joins TRBV6-5 to TRBJ2-1, with TRBD2 identical over 10 bases. The CDR3 contains 16 residues. V gave up 2 bases and J gave up 8 bases; unmatched junction bases: 9. The germline gives CDR1 MNHEY, CDR2 SVGAGI. CDR3 protein: CASSYLAGVRGDEQFF. DNA for the CDR3: TGTGCCAGCAGTTACCTAGCGGGAGTCAGGGGTGATGAGCAGTTCTTC.

This sequence joins TRBV4-2 and TRBJ2-7; D remains unclear. The germline CDR1 and CDR2 sequences are LGHNA and YNFKEQ. The V end was cut by 5 bases, the J end by 5 bases, with 16 bases between. There are 14 residues in the CDR3. The CDR3 bases are TGTGCCAGCAGCTCTCACGAGCAGGTAAACGAGCAGTACTTC. Protein product: CASSSHEQVNEQYF.

This chain links TRBV11-2 with TRBJ2-5; the match to TRBD1 covers 8 bases. Trimming cost V 1 base and J 5 bases; bases outside gene matches: 6. This CDR3 is 15 amino acids long. CDR1 is SGHAT, CDR2 FQNNGV, per germline. The CDR3 region is CASSLGTGLLETQYF. The CDR3 nucleotides are TGTGCCAGCAGCTTAGGGACAGGGTTATTGGAGACCCAGTACTTC.

The rearrangement uses TRBV5-6 and TRBJ1-2; D is ambiguous. CDR1 is SGHDT and CDR2 is YYEEEE in the germline V gene. The CDR3 is made up of 15 amino acids. V was cut by 1 base and J by 6 bases, with 16 bases left in between. CDR3 residues: CASSLYLDSLNGYTF. DNA for the CDR3: TGTGCCAGCAGCTTGTATCTGGACTCTCTAAATGGCTACACCTTC.

The rearrangement links TRBV4-1 to TRBJ2-7, with D unclear. The CDR3 covers 15 residues. Germline V lookup: CDR1 MGHRA, CDR2 YSYEKL. Trimming removed 1 base from V and 0 bases from J, with 10 bases in between. The DNA of the CDR3 is TGCGCCAGCAGCCAAGGGGAACATAGCTCCTACGAGCAGTACTTC. It encodes CASSQGEHSSYEQYF.

The chain joins TRBV4-1 to TRBJ2-1; 10 bases fit TRBD2. From germline, CDR1 is MGHRA and CDR2 YSYEKL. The CDR3 length is 15 residues. V shed 0 bases, J shed 8 bases, and the junction held 4 bases outside the gene matches. The CDR3 nucleotides read TGCGCCAGCAGCCAAGAGGGGACTAGCGTTGATGAGCAGTTCTTC. Protein: CASSQEGTSVDEQFF.

V gene TRBV7-6 combines with J gene TRBJ2-1; D is perhaps TRBD2 (6 bases). The germline V and J ends were trimmed by 5 bases and 0 bases, with 17 bases remaining between them. Per germline, CDR1 SGHVS and CDR2 FNYEAQ. The CDR3 extends over 17 amino acids. The CDR3, as DNA: TGTGCCAGCAGCCCCGAGGCGGGGACCGGCTCCTACAATGAGCAGTTCTTC. Its protein product is CASSPEAGTGSYNEQFF.

The chain uses TRBV12-2 and TRBJ2-7; the table's D gene call, TRBD2, was not cross checked with the DNA. TRBV12-2 is described as a pseudogene. This CDR3 has 14 amino acids. The CDR3 nucleotides read TGTGCAAGTATCCGGGACTCAGTGATGAGGGAGCAGTACTTC. This sequence encodes CASIRDSVMREQYF.

CDR3 region: CASSLDRGANYGYTF. In DNA, the CDR3 is TGTGCCAGCAGCCTGGACAGGGGCGCAAACTATGGCTACACCTTC. The chain uses TRBV27 and TRBJ1-2; 9 bases align to TRBD1. The V gene end was trimmed by 6 bases and the J gene end by 2 bases; junction bases not matched to a gene: 7. This CDR3 spans 15 amino acids. The germline V gene has CDR1 MNHEY and CDR2 SMNVEV (reference sequence).

A single count supports this clone. J is TRBJ2-1 and V is TRBV27; D possibly corresponds to TRBD2 (5 bases). Germline assignment: CDR1 MNHEY and CDR2 SMNVEV (reference sequence). Trimming took 3 bases from V and 2 from J, leaving 5 bases between them. The CDR3 loop spans 13 amino acids. The CDR3 DNA follows: TGTGCCAGCAGTTTTAGCGCCTACAATGAGCAGTTCTTC. Translation gives CASSFSAYNEQFF.

This chain links TRBV10-2 with TRBJ2-7; TRBD1 aligns across 7 bases. This CDR3 is 13 amino acids long. The V gene's germline CDR1 is WSHSY and CDR2 SAAADI. With V trimmed by 2 bases and J by 4 bases, 2 bases remained unmatched. DNA of the CDR3: TGCGCCAGCAGTGAGGGCAGGGGGTACGAGCAGTACTTC. As protein: CASSEGRGYEQYF.

The rearrangement uses TRBV9 and TRBJ2-1; D call uncertain. The V and J ends lost 0 bases and 6 bases respectively, with 7 bases between them. In germline, CDR1 is SGDLS, CDR2 YYNGEE. This CDR3 is built from 13 residues. CDR3 DNA sequence: TGTGCCAGCAGCGTAGTACCCAGCAATGAGCAGTTCTTC. It specifies CASSVVPSNEQFF.

There are a few counts of this clone. The V and J genes are TRBV9 and TRBJ1-5; possibly TRBD1 for D (5 bases). Trimming pared 4 bases from V and 2 bases from J, leaving 13 bases between. Germline V gene lookup returns CDR1 SGDLS and CDR2 YYNGEE. The length of the CDR3 is 15 residues. The CDR3 DNA is TGTGCCAGCAGCCCGGGGACCAACGGCAATCAGCCCCAGCATTTT. This encodes CASSPGTNGNQPQHF. Full variable domain (missing parts from reference TRBV9 and TRBJ1-5): DSGVTQTPKHLITATGQRVTLRCSPRSGDLSVYWYQQSLDQGLQFLIQYYNGEERAKGNILERFSAQQFPDLHSELNLSSLELGDSALYFCASSPGTNGNQPQHFGDGTRLSIL.

The chain links TRBV20-1 to TRBJ2-7; unclear D gene. Germline V lookup: CDR1 DFQATT, CDR2 SNEGSKA (reference sequence). V was pared by 5 bases and J by 3 bases, with 8 bases between. This CDR3 contains 11 residues. The CDR3 here is CSASEVYEQYF. The CDR3 DNA follows: TGCAGTGCTTCCGAAGTCTACGAGCAGTACTTC.

V is TRBV11-1 and J is TRBJ2-7, with 9 bases lining up with TRBD2. With V trimmed by 3 bases and J by 2 bases, 2 bases remained unmatched. The germline gives CDR1 SGHAT, CDR2 FQDESV (reference sequence). This CDR3 is built from 14 residues. In DNA, the CDR3 is TGTGCCAGCAGCTTTAGCGGGAGTACCTACGAGCAGTACTTC. This encodes CASSFSGSTYEQYF.

This clone has just a few counts. The chain uses TRBV15 and TRBJ2-6; possible D gene TRBD2, 6 bases. The CDR3 has 17 residues. Trimming removed 1 base at V and 0 bases at J, with 10 bases between. Looked up from germline, CDR1 is LNHNV and CDR2 is YYDKDF (reference sequence). CDR3 residues: CATSRAGTLSGANVLTF. Written as DNA, the CDR3 is TGTGCCACCAGCAGAGCCGGGACTCTCTCTGGGGCCAACGTCCTGACTTTC. Combining the CDR3 with reference TRBV15 and TRBJ2-6 gives the whole variable domain DAMVIQNPRYQVTQFGKPVTLSCSQTLNHNVMYWYQQKSSQAPKLLFHYYDKDFNNEADTPDNFQSRRPNTSFCFLDIRSPGLGDTAMYLCATSRAGTLSGANVLTFGAGSRLTVL.

This chain connects TRBV6-5 to TRBJ2-1; a weak D match, TRBD2 (5 bases). V was pared by 4 bases and J by 12 bases, with 13 bases between. This CDR3 comprises 12 residues. Germline loops: CDR1 MNHEY, CDR2 SVGAGI. The CDR3 DNA sequence: TGTGCCAGCAGTTCGGATCTAGAGGGGCAGTTCTTC. Its translation: CASSSDLEGQFF.

This rearrangement joins TRBV6-5 to TRBJ2-7, with D perhaps matching TRBD1 (6 bases). V dropped 2 bases and J dropped 3 bases, with 11 bases sitting between them. This CDR3 has 14 residues. CDR1 is MNHEY, CDR2 SVGAGI, per germline. CDR3 region: CASSYTSGDYEQYF. The CDR3, as DNA: TGTGCCAGCAGTTACACCTCAGGGGACTACGAGCAGTACTTC.

The V call is TRBV5-8, the J call TRBJ2-7; 8 bases agree with TRBD1. Losses at the gene ends were 3 bases for V and 2 bases for J; bases not matched to a gene: 7. Germline values: CDR1 SGHTS, CDR2 YDEGEE. The CDR3 totals 15 residues. The CDR3 loop is CASSSPRTGTYEQYF. CDR3 bases: TGTGCCAGCAGCTCTCCCCGGACAGGGACCTACGAGCAGTACTTC.

The rearrangement joins TRBV11-2 to TRBJ1-1; 8 nucleotides match TRBD1. Losses at the gene ends were 4 bases for V and 5 bases for J; bases not matched to a gene: 6. The germline V gene has CDR1 SGHAT and CDR2 FQNNGV. The CDR3 runs 14 residues. The CDR3 nucleotides read TGTGCCAGCAGCTCTCAGAACAGGGGGACTGAAGCTTTCTTT. Amino acids: CASSSQNRGTEAFF.

The chain combines TRBV28 with TRBJ2-4; possibly TRBD1 for D (5 bases). In germline, CDR1 is MDHEN, CDR2 SYDVKM. There are 18 residues in the CDR3. V was clipped by 4 bases and J by 0 bases, with 19 bases between them. The CDR3 DNA sequence: TGTGCCAGCAGTTACGGGTCAGGGATCTCTCTAGCCAAAAACATTCAGTACTTC. Residues: CASSYGSGISLAKNIQYF.

This clone has a single count. The chain has TRBV4-1 and TRBJ1-2; no reliable D call. The CDR3 has 15 amino acids. V gave up 0 bases and J gave up 8 bases, with 16 bases separating them. Germline CDR1 reads MGHRA; CDR2 reads YSYEKL. This chain's CDR3 is CASSQDGSGINGYTF. The CDR3 DNA sequence: TGCGCCAGCAGCCAAGATGGGTCGGGGATTAACGGCTACACCTTC.

The CDR3 region has the DNA TGTGCCAGCACCCGAGCGGGGACGAGGGAGCAGTACTTC. This sequence encodes CASTRAGTREQYF. The genes are TRBV21-1 and TRBJ2-7; the table's D gene call, TRBD2, was not cross checked with the DNA. TRBV21-1 is listed as a pseudogene. The CDR3 runs 13 residues.

This chain's CDR3 is CASSHGDGYNEQFF. The CDR3, as DNA: TGTGCCAGCAGTCACGGGGACGGGTACAATGAGCAGTTCTTC. The V and J genes are TRBV28 and TRBJ2-1, with D possibly called TRBD1 or TRBD2 (5 bases each). This CDR3 has 14 residues. The V gene's germline CDR1 is MDHEN and CDR2 SYDVKM. Trimming removed 5 bases at V and 4 bases at J, with 12 bases between.

This chain links TRBV29-1 with TRBJ1-2; 9 bases align to TRBD1. The CDR3 spans 13 residues. The germline V gene has CDR1 SQVTM and CDR2 ANQGSEA. The junction had 6 bases not matched to a gene; V was cut back by 4 bases and J by 6 bases. The CDR3, as DNA: TGCAGCGTTGCTCCGGGACAGGGACATGGCTACACCTTC. It encodes CSVAPGQGHGYTF.

The V gene is TRBV28, the J gene TRBJ1-2, with TRBD1 as a possible D gene (5 bases). The CDR3 length is 14 residues. The V and J ends lost 3 bases and 4 bases respectively, with 12 bases between them. Per germline, CDR1 MDHEN and CDR2 SYDVKM. Here the CDR3 DNA reads TGTGCCAGCAGTTTTAGGGGACCGGGCTATGGCTACACCTTC. It yields the protein CASSFRGPGYGYTF.

V gene TRBV7-9 combines with J gene TRBJ1-1; D not certain. Trimming cost V 3 bases and J 6 bases, with 11 bases left between them. This CDR3 is 13 amino acids long. Germline loops: CDR1 SEHNR, CDR2 FQNEAQ (reference sequence). CDR3 DNA sequence: TGTGCCAGCAGCTTTGGAGGGAGTCCTGAAGCTTTCTTT. Protein: CASSFGGSPEAFF.